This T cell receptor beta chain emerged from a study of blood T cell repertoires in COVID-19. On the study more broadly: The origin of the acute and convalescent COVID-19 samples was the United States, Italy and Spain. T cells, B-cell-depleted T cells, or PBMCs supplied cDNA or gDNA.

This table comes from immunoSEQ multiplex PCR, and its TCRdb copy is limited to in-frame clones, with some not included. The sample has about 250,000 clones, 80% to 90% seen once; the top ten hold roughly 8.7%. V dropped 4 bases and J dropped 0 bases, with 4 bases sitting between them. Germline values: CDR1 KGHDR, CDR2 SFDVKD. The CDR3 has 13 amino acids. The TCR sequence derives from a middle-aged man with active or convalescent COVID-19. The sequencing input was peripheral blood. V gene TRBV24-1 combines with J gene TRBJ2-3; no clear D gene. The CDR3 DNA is TGTGCCACCAGTGACCCTAGCACAGATACGCAGTATTTT. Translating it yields CATSDPSTDTQYF.